The clone carrying this T cell receptor beta chain has a handful of counts. Antigen specificity is unknown. At the time of sampling, donors were nominally healthy, though unrecorded immune exposures were likely. The data originate from a study of cytomegalovirus exposure and HLA in healthy donors. The CDR3 extends over 19 amino acids. The germline V gene has CDR1 MDHEN and CDR2 SYDVKM. V shed 1 base, J shed 2 bases, and the junction held 14 bases outside the gene matches. PCR amplification relied on 60 Vbeta primers (plus 13 Jbeta primers). Sequencing used immunoSEQ multiplex PCR; TCRdb keeps in-frame clones, though not all of them. This repertoire shows about 130,000 clones, approximately 78% found once; its top ten account for about 3%. Findings and caveats of the study: It was shown in a later analysis that HLA-associated TCR beta chains were more clonally expanded than other, equally common chains. A classifier reportedly called cytomegalovirus status with high sensitivity and specificity.

The chain is built from TRBV28 and TRBJ2-7; TRBD1 agrees at 10 bases. The clonotype was recovered from a human donor in good health. Sequencing input: PBMCs. The CDR3 coding sequence is TGTGCCAGCAGTTTATTTGTTAGGTGGATGGGACAGGGGACCTACGAGCAGTACTTC. Translating gives CASSLFVRWMGQGTYEQYF.